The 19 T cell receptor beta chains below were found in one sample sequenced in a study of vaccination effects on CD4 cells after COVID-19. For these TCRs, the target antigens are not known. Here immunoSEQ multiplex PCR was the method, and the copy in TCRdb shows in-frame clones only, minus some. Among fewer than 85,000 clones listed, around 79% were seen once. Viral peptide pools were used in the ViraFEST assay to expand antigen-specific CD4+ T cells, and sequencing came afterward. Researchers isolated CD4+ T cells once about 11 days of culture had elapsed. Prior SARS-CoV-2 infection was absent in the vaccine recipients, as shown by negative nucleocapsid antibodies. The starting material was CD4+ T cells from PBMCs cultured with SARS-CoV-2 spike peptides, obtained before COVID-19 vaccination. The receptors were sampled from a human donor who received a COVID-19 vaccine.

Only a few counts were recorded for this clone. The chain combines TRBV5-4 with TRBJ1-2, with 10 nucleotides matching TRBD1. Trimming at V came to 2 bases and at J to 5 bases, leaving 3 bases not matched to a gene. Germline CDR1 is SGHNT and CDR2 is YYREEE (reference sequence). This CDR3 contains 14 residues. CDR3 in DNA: TGTGCCAGCAGCTTACCGGGACAGGGGTATGGCTACACCTTC. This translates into CASSLPGQGYGYTF.

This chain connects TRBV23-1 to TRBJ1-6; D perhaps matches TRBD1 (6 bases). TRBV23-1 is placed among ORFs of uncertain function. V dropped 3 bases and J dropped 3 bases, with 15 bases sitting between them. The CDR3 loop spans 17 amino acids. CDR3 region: CASSHGDTRFYNSPLHF. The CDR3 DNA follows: TGCGCCAGCAGTCATGGGGACACCCGTTTCTATAATTCACCCCTCCACTTT.

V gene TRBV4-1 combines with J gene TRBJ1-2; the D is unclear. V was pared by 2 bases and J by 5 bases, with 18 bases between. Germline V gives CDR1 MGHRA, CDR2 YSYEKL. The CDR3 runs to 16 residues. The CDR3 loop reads CASSQPYTGRRYGYTF. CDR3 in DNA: TGCGCCAGCAGCCAACCTTACACCGGGAGGAGATATGGCTACACCTTC.

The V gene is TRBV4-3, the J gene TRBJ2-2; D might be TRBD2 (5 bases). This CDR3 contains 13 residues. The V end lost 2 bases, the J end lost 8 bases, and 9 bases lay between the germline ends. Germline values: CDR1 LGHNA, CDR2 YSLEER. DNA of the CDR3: TGCGCCAGCAGCCAAAAAAGGAGGGGGGAGCTGTTTTTT. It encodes CASSQKRRGELFF.

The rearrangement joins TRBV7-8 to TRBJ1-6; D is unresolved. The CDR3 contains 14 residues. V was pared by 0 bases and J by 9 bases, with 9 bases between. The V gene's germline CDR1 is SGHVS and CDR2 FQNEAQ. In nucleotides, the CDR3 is TGTGCCAGCAGCTTAGCCGTCGGCCCTTCACCCCTCCACTTT. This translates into CASSLAVGPSPLHF.

The DNA for the CDR3 is TGTGCCAGCAGCGTAGGAGACACAGCGAATCAGCCCCAGCATTTT. It specifies CASSVGDTANQPQHF. This chain connects TRBV9 to TRBJ1-5; D gene uncertain. The CDR3 length is 15 residues. In germline, CDR1 is SGDLS, CDR2 YYNGEE. Between the trimmed V and J ends, which lost 0 bases and 4 bases, there was a span of 11 bases.

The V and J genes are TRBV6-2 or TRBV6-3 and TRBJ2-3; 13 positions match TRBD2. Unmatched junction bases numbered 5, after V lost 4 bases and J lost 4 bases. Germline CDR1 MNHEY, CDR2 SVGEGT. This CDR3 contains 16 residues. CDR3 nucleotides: TGTGCCAGCAGTTCCCACACTAGCGGGGGGGCAGATACGCAGTATTTT. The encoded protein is CASSSHTSGGADTQYF.

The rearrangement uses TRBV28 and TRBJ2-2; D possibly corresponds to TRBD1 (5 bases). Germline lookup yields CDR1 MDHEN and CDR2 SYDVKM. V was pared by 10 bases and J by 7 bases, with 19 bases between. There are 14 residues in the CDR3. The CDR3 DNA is TGTGCCATTCCAGTAGGGGCAGTTGGCGGGGAGCTGTTTTTT. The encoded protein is CAIPVGAVGGELFF.

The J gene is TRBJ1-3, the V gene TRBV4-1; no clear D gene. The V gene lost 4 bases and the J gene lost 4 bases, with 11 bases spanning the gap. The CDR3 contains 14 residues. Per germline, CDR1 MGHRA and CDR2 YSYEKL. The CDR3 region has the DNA TGCGCCAGCAGCCCCGTAGGGCCGGGAAACACCATATATTTT. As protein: CASSPVGPGNTIYF.

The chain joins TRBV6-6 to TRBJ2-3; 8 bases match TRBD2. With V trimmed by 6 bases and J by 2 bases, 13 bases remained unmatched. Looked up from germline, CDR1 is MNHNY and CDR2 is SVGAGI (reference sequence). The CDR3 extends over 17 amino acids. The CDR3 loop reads CASSRRRGLGATDTQYF. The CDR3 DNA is TGTGCCAGCAGCCGACGGCGGGGACTAGGGGCCACAGATACGCAGTATTTT.

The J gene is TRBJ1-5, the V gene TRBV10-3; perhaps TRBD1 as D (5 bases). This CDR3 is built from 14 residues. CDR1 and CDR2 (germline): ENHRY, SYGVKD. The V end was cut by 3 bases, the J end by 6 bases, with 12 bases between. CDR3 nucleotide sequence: TGTGCCATCAGTGACTTCGGGGGGGTTCAGCCCCAGCATTTT. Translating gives CAISDFGGVQPQHF.

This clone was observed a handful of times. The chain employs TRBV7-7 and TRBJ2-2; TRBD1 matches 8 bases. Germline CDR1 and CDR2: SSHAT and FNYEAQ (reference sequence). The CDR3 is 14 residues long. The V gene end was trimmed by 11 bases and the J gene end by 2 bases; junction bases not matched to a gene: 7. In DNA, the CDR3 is TGTGCCTGCGGACAGGGCCCCAACACCGGGGAGCTGTTTTTT. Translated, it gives CACGQGPNTGELFF.

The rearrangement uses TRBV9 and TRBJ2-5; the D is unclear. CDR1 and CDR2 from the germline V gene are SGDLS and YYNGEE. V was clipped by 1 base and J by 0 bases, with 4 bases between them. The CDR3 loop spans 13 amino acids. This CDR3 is CASSVLNQETQYF. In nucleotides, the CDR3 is TGTGCCAGCAGCGTACTCAACCAAGAGACCCAGTACTTC.

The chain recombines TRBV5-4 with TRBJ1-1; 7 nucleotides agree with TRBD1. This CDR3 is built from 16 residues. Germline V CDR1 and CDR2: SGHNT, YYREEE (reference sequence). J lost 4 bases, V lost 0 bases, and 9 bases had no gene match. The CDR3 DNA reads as TGTGCCAGCAGCTTGGGACAGGGAAACCCCAGCACTGAAGCTTTCTTT. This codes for CASSLGQGNPSTEAFF.

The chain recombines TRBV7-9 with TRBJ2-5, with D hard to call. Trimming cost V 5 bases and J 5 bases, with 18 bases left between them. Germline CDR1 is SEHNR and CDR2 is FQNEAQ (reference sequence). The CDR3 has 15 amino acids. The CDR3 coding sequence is TGTGCCAGCAGCCCGCTCGGGCGAGGCGTGGAGACCCAGTACTTC. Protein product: CASSPLGRGVETQYF.

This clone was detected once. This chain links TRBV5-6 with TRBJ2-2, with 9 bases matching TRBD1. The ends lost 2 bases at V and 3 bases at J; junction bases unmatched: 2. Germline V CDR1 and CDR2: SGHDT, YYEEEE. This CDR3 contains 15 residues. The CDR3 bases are TGTGCCAGCAGCTTAGGACAGGGGCACACCGGGGAGCTGTTTTTT. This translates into CASSLGQGHTGELFF.

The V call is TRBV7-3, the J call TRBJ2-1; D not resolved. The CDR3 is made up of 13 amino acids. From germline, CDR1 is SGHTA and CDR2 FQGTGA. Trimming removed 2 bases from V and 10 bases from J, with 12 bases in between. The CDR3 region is CASSLSVVGEQFF. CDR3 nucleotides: TGTGCCAGCAGCTTATCGGTGGTAGGAGAGCAGTTCTTC.

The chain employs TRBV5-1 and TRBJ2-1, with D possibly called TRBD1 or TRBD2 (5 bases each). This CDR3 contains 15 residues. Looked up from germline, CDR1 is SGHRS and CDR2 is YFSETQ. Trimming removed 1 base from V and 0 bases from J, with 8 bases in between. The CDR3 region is CASSLSGTSYNEQFF. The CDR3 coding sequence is TGCGCCAGCAGCTTGTCAGGGACCTCCTACAATGAGCAGTTCTTC.

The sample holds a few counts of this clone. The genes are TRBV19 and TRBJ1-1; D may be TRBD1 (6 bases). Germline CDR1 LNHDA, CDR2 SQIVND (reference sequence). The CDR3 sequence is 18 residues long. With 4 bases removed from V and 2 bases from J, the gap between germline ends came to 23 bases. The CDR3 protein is CASSTEDRRQGRNTEAFF. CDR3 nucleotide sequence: TGTGCCAGTAGTACAGAAGACAGGCGGCAGGGAAGAAACACTGAAGCTTTCTTT.